By sample fraction, the clone carrying this T cell receptor (beta chain) is medium-sized (0.01 to 0.1%). The target antigen is unknown. Adaptor-ligated barcode primers were used to amplify TRBV12-4/TRBJ1-2 clonotypes. Via MiXCR, TCRdb re-called the multiplex PCR reads, giving one row per CDR3 protein. Altogether about 1,300 distinct CDR3 sequences are present, roughly a third being singletons, with the ten largest covering 8.5% to 14%. Study findings and constraints: Tumor Treg TCRs overlapped most with tumor naive CD4+ cells.

The junction had 3 bases not matched to a gene; V was cut back by 6 bases and J by 3 bases. The CDR3 has 13 amino acids. Memory CD4+ T cells were sorted as CD4+CD45RO+CD25- cells. This rearrangement joins TRBV12-3 or TRBV12-4 to TRBJ1-2; 8 bases fit TRBD1. Input material: memory CD4+ T cells sorted from blood. Subset: memory CD4+ T cells, CD4+CD45RO+CD25-. The receptor's source is a female donor with breast cancer. DNA for the CDR3: TGTGCCAGCAGGAAGACAGGGGACTATGGCTACACCTTC. Amino acid sequence: CASRKTGDYGYTF.